Following are 13 T cell receptor beta chains from one sample sequenced in a study of blood T cell dynamics during melanoma immunotherapy. Time point indicated: pre-treatment baseline. Libraries were prepared by immunoSEQ multiplex PCR; TCRdb keeps only in-frame clonotypes and omits some of them. Here the sample spans a few thousand clones, approximately 83% being singletons. The material sequenced was blood, taken from a patient treated with checkpoint blockade. Source of these receptors: a human donor with melanoma.

This chain joins TRBV6-5 and TRBJ2-7; 10 bases fit TRBD2. The V and J ends lost 3 bases and 3 bases, in that order; junction bases with no gene match: 2. The CDR3 runs 14 residues. Germline V gives CDR1 MNHEY, CDR2 SVGAGI. CDR3 loop: CASSYKREGYEQYF. CDR3 DNA: TGTGCCAGCAGTTATAAGCGGGAGGGCTACGAGCAGTACTTC.

The V gene is TRBV18, the J gene TRBJ2-5; 10 bases are a match to TRBD2. The CDR3 sequence is 14 residues long. The germline V gene encodes CDR1 KGHSH and CDR2 LQKENI. Losses at the gene ends were 4 bases for V and 5 bases for J; bases not matched to a gene: 4. CDR3 sequence: CASSRTSGGETQYF. The CDR3 nucleotides are TGTGCCAGCTCACGGACTAGCGGCGGGGAGACCCAGTACTTC.

This chain joins TRBV4-3 and TRBJ2-7, with 10 bases that match TRBD2. This CDR3 has 15 amino acids. Germline V CDR1 and CDR2: LGHNA, YSLEER. V lost 4 bases and J lost 9; bases outside the gene matches: 12. As DNA, the CDR3 is TGCGCCAGCAGCCCCTCCCCTAGCGGGAGAGCTGGGCAGTACTTC. This translates into CASSPSPSGRAGQYF.

The chain recombines TRBV7-2 with TRBJ1-1; 7 bases agree with TRBD1. V trimming: 2 bases; J trimming: 1 base; junction bases outside the gene matches: 4. Germline V gene sequence: CDR1 SGHTA, CDR2 FQGNSA. This CDR3 has 15 amino acids. CDR3 sequence (DNA): TGTGCCAGCAGCTTAAGGGGGCGGGGGAACACTGAAGCTTTCTTT. Translation: CASSLRGRGNTEAFF.

This clone was seen once. This chain joins TRBV6-6 and TRBJ1-1, with TRBD1 matching over 9 bases. The germline gives CDR1 MNHNY, CDR2 SVGAGI (reference sequence). The CDR3 totals 15 residues. V shed 2 bases, J shed 1 base, and the junction held 2 bases outside the gene matches. The DNA for the CDR3 is TGTGCCAGCAGTTACCGGACAGGGGCGAACACTGAAGCTTTCTTT. Translated, it gives CASSYRTGANTEAFF.

J is TRBJ1-4 and V is TRBV6-6; no clear D. V was pared by 0 bases and J by 11 bases, with 13 bases between. The CDR3 has 14 amino acids. Germline CDR1 is MNHNY and CDR2 is SVGAGI (reference sequence). The CDR3 reads CASSYSGLPIKLFF. The CDR3 region has the DNA TGTGCCAGCAGTTACTCGGGTCTCCCGATTAAACTGTTTTTT.

V is TRBV27 and J is TRBJ1-5; 7 nucleotides line up with TRBD1. Losses at the gene ends were 6 bases for V and 4 bases for J; bases not matched to a gene: 12. CDR1 is MNHEY, CDR2 SMNVEV, per germline (reference sequence). CDR3 length equals 16 residues. DNA of the CDR3: TGTGCCAGCAGGCCGAAGGGGGCGGCTGGAAATCAGCCCCAGCATTTT. This gives the protein CASRPKGAAGNQPQHF.

The chain combines TRBV5-8 with TRBJ1-6, with D unresolved. V was cut by 4 bases and J by 0 bases, with 14 bases left in between. The CDR3 is 17 residues long. Germline CDR1 reads SGHTS; CDR2 reads YDEGEE. CDR3 protein: CASSAGRSSSYNSPLHF. In DNA, the CDR3 is TGTGCCAGCAGCGCCGGACGGTCGAGCTCCTATAATTCACCCCTCCACTTT.

The V and J genes are TRBV5-1 and TRBJ1-1; TRBD1 is a possible D gene (6 bases). V gave up 2 bases and J gave up 0 bases, with 14 bases separating them. This CDR3 contains 16 residues. Germline lookup yields CDR1 SGHRS and CDR2 YFSETQ. The CDR3 loop reads CASSFLKWGLNTEAFF. CDR3 DNA: TGCGCCAGCAGCTTCCTTAAGTGGGGGCTGAACACTGAAGCTTTCTTT.

J is TRBJ2-1 and V is TRBV19; tentative D call: TRBD1 (6 bases). CDR1 and CDR2 (germline): LNHDA, SQIVND (reference sequence). The CDR3 loop spans 13 amino acids. With 2 bases removed from V and 4 bases from J, the gap between germline ends came to 6 bases. CDR3 protein: CASSITGYNEQFF. The DNA for the CDR3 is TGTGCCAGTAGTATAACAGGGTACAATGAGCAGTTCTTC. The full variable domain, its missing parts supplied by reference TRBV19 and TRBJ2-1, is DGGITQSPKYLFRKEGQNVTLSCEQNLNHDAMYWYRQDPGQGLRLIYYSQIVNDFQKGDIAEGYSVSREKKESFPLTVTSAQKNPTAFYLCASSITGYNEQFFGPGTRLTVL.

The chain carries TRBV25-1 and TRBJ2-1; unclear D gene. The CDR3 covers 16 residues. The germline V gene encodes CDR1 MGHDK and CDR2 SYGVNS. Trimming pared 0 bases from V and 1 base from J, leaving 10 bases between. The CDR3 DNA sequence: TGTGCCAGCAGTGAATATGGAAAGGCTTCCTACAATGAGCAGTTCTTC. Amino acid sequence: CASSEYGKASYNEQFF.

The V gene is TRBV19, the J gene TRBJ1-2; tentatively, D is TRBD1 (5 bases). Germline V gives CDR1 LNHDA, CDR2 SQIVND (reference sequence). Trimming cost V 5 bases and J 2 bases, with 12 bases left between them. This CDR3 has 14 amino acids. The CDR3 protein is CASSLLGRNYGYTF. In nucleotides, the CDR3 is TGTGCCAGTAGTCTACTGGGGCGGAACTATGGCTACACCTTC.

The chain joins TRBV19 to TRBJ2-7; D is ambiguous. The CDR3 has 14 residues. V lost 4 bases, J lost 7 bases, and 17 bases lay in between. From germline, CDR1 is LNHDA and CDR2 SQIVND (reference sequence). The CDR3 sequence is CASSTSWPPGEQYF. DNA of the CDR3: TGTGCCAGTAGTACCTCCTGGCCCCCGGGTGAGCAGTACTTC.